This TCR beta chain comes out of a study of T cell responses to AZD1222 COVID-19 vaccine. Libraries were prepared by immunoSEQ multiplex PCR; TCRdb keeps only in-frame clonotypes and omits some of them. This table has 150,000 to 160,000 clones, 88% appearing once. This clone was found a few times. The antigen remains unidentified. General study points: The donor cohort was predominantly white British with a female majority, and clonal diversity may have been underestimated.

The receptor was derived from an adult in good health. Sequenced here: peripheral blood, sampled on day 0 of AZD1222 vaccination.

DNA of the CDR3: TGTGCCAGTAGTACAGGGGGCGGAAACACTGAAGCTTTCTTT. Translation: CASSTGGGNTEAFF. This chain links TRBV19 with TRBJ1-1; 8 bases are shared with TRBD1. The V and J ends lost 4 bases and 2 bases, in that order; junction bases with no gene match: 3. In germline, CDR1 is LNHDA, CDR2 SQIVND (reference sequence). The CDR3 covers 14 residues.